Following are 8 T cell receptor beta chains from one sample sequenced in a study of T cells after yellow fever vaccination. In TCRdb, the 5' RACE reads were re-called with MiXCR into one record per CDR3 protein. The data hold 46,000 or so distinct CDR3 sequences, with over 5.5% observed a single time. Sequences were derived from PBMCs, either bulk or a sorted T-cell subset (CD4+, CD8+, memory, or dextramer-sorted; not recorded which), sampled 45 days after the yellow fever booster vaccination. The receptors were gathered from a young man who received the YFV17D yellow fever vaccine.

This chain links TRBV6-2 or TRBV6-3 with TRBJ2-7; the match to TRBD2 covers 9 bases. V lost 6 bases to trimming and J lost 4 bases; unmatched junction nucleotides: 7. The CDR3 totals 14 residues. Looked up from germline, CDR1 is MNHEY and CDR2 is SVGEGT. This CDR3 is CASRRLAAEYEQYF. CDR3 sequence (DNA): TGTGCCAGCAGAAGACTAGCGGCAGAATACGAGCAGTACTTC.

The chain recombines TRBV7-8 with TRBJ1-4; TRBD1 aligns across 7 bases. The CDR3 spans 14 residues. Losses at the gene ends were 3 bases for V and 5 bases for J; bases not matched to a gene: 3. Germline V gene sequence: CDR1 SGHVS, CDR2 FQNEAQ. CDR3 region: CASSLGTVNEKLFF. CDR3 DNA sequence: TGTGCCAGCAGCTTGGGGACAGTGAATGAAAAACTGTTTTTT.

This clonotype showed up many times. The chain couples TRBV24-1 to TRBJ2-1; the D call may be TRBD1 or TRBD2 (5 bases each). V lost 7 bases, J lost 0 bases, and 12 bases lay in between. There are 15 residues in the CDR3. CDR1 is KGHDR, CDR2 SFDVKD, per germline. The CDR3 protein is CATRSWGSSYNEQFF. The CDR3, as DNA: TGTGCCACCAGATCGTGGGGGAGCTCCTACAATGAGCAGTTCTTC.

Points on this clonotype: One base away lies a much larger clone, so this may be a sequencing read error. This chain connects TRBV29-1 to TRBJ2-1, with TRBD2 as a possible D gene (5 bases). Trimming took off 2 bases at V and 9 bases at J, with 14 bases between the two ends. CDR3 length equals 13 residues. Germline V gene lookup returns CDR1 SQVTM and CDR2 ANQGSEA. The CDR3 DNA reads TGCAGCGTTGAACCGGGGAGTCAGAGTGAGCAGTTCTTC. Encoded protein: CSVEPGSQSEQFF.

The sample holds many counts of this clonotype. The chain carries TRBV12-3 or TRBV12-4 and TRBJ2-2, with D tentatively TRBD1 (7 bases). V lost 2 bases to trimming and J lost 3 bases, with 13 bases between them. The CDR3 consists of 16 residues. CDR3 sequence reads: CASSLNSGGYTGELFF. The CDR3, as DNA: TGTGCCAGCAGTTTAAACTCAGGGGGGTACACCGGGGAGCTGTTTTTT.

The J gene is TRBJ1-1, the V gene TRBV19; TRBD1 aligns across 8 bases. The CDR3 has 16 amino acids. Germline CDR1 is LNHDA and CDR2 is SQIVND (reference sequence). With V trimmed by 1 base and J by 6 bases, 10 bases remained unmatched. The CDR3 reads CASSIGPTGDFAEAFF. The CDR3 DNA is TGTGCCAGTAGTATAGGCCCGACAGGGGATTTCGCTGAAGCTTTCTTT.

This clonotype was recorded many times. J is TRBJ2-1 and V is TRBV6-2 or TRBV6-3; 7 nucleotides agree with TRBD2. The J segment lost 3 bases and the V segment lost 10 bases, leaving 6 bases of the junction unmatched. Germline CDR1 is MNHEY and CDR2 is SVGEGT. The CDR3 has 13 amino acids. Written as DNA, the CDR3 is TGTGCCACCTCTCCTAGCGGCTACAATGAGCAGTTCTTC. This gives the protein CATSPSGYNEQFF.

Ten or more counts support this clonotype. This chain connects TRBV14 to TRBJ2-1; the match to TRBD2 covers 10 bases. The CDR3 contains 15 residues. V dropped 0 bases and J dropped 10; count of bases not matched to a gene: 6. Germline V gene lookup returns CDR1 SGHDN and CDR2 FVKESK. DNA of the CDR3: TGTGCCAGCAGCCAAGAACTAGCGGGATTCAGGGAGCAGTTCTTC. Protein sequence: CASSQELAGFREQFF.